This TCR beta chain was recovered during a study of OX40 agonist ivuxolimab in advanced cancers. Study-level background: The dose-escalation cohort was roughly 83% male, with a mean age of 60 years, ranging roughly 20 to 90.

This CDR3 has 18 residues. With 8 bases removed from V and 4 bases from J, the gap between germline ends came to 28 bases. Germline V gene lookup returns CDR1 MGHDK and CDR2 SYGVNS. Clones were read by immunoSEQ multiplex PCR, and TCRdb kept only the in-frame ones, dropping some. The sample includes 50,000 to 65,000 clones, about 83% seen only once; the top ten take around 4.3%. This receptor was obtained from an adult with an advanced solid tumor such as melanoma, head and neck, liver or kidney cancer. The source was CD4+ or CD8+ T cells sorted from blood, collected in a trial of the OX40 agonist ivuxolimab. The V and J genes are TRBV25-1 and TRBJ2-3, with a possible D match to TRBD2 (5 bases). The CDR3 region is CASFDYGEGDRGPDTQYF. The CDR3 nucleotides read TGTGCCAGCTTCGACTATGGCGAGGGAGATCGCGGCCCAGATACGCAGTATTTT.